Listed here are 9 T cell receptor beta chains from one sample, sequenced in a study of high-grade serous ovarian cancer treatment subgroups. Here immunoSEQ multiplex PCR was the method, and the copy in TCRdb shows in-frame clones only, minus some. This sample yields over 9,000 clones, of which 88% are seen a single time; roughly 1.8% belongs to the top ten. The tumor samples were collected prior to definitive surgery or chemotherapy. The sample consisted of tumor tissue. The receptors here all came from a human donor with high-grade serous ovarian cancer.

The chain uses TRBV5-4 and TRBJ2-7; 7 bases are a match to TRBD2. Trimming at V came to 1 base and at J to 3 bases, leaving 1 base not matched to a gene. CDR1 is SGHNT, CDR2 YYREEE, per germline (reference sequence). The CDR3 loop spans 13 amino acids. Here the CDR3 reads CASSLSGDYEQYF. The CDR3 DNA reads TGTGCCAGCAGCTTGAGCGGGGACTACGAGCAGTACTTC. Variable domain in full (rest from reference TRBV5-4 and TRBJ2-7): ETGVTQSPTHLIKTRGQQVTLRCSSQSGHNTVSWYQQALGQGPQFIFQYYREEENGRGNFPPRFSGLQFPNYSSELNVNALELDDSALYLCASSLSGDYEQYFGPGTRLTVT.

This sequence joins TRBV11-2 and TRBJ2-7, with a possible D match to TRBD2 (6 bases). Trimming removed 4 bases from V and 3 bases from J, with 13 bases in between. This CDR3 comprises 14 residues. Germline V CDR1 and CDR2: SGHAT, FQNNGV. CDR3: CASSSRLDYYEQYF. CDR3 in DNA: TGTGCCAGCAGCTCCAGACTAGATTACTACGAGCAGTACTTC.

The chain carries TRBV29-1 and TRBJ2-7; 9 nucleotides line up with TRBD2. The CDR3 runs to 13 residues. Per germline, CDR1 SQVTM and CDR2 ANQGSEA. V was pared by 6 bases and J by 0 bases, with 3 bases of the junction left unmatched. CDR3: CSVQTSGSYEQYF. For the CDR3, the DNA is TGCAGCGTCCAGACTAGCGGCTCCTACGAGCAGTACTTC.

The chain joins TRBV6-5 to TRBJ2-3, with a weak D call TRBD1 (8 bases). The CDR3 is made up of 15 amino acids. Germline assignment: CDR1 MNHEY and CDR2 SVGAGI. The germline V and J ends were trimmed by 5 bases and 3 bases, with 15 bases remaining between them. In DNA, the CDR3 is TGTGCCAGCAGTCGAGACAGGGGAGGGACAGATACGCAGTATTTT. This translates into CASSRDRGGTDTQYF.

CDR3 coding DNA: TGTGCCAGCAGCGAACAGGTTACAGCGCCGTTTTATGGCTACACCTTC. Encoded protein: CASSEQVTAPFYGYTF. V and J are TRBV27 and TRBJ1-2; D is possibly TRBD1 (5 bases). There are 16 residues in the CDR3. Germline V lookup: CDR1 MNHEY, CDR2 SMNVEV (reference sequence). V was trimmed by 6 bases and J by 5 bases, leaving 22 bases between them.

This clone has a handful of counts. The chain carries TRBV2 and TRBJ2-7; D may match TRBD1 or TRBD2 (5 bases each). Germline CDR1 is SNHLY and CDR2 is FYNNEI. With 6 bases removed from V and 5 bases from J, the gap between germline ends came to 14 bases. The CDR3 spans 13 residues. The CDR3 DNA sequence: TGTGCCAGCAGGGACGGGGCGCTCGACGAGCAGTACTTC. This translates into CASRDGALDEQYF. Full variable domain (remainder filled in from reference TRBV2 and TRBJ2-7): EPEVTQTPSHQVTQMGQEVILRCVPISNHLYFYWYRQILGQKVEFLVSFYNNEISEKSEIFDDQFSVERPDGSNFTLKIRSTKLEDSAMYFCASRDGALDEQYFGPGTRLTVT.

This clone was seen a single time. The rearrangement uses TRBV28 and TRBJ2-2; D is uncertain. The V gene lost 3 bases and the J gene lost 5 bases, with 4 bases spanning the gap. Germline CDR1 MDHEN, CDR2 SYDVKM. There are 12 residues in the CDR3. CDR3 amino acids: CASSLTTGELFF. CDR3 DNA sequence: TGTGCCAGCAGTTTGACTACCGGGGAGCTGTTTTTT.

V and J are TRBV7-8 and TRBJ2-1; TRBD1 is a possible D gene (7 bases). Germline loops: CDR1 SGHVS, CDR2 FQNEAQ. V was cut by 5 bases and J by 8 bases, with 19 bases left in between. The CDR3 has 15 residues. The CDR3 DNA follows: TGTGCCAGCAGCCACGACAGGGTATGGGGGGATGAGCAGTTCTTC. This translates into CASSHDRVWGDEQFF.

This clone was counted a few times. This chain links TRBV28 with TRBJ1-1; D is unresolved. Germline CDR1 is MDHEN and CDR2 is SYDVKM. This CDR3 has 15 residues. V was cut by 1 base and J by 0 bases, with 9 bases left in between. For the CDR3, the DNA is TGTGCCAGCAGTTTATATGGAGCCATGAACACTGAAGCTTTCTTT. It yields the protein CASSLYGAMNTEAFF.